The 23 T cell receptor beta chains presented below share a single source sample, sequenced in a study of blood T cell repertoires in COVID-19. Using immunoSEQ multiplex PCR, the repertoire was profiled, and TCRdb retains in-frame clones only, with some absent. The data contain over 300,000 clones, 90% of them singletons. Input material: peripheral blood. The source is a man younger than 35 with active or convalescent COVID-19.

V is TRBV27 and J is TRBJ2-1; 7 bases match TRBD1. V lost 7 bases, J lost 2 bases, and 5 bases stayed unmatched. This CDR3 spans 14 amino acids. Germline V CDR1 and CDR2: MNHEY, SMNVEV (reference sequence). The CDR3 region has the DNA TGTGCCAGCAATCATGGACAGGCCTACAATGAGCAGTTCTTC. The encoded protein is CASNHGQAYNEQFF.

This CDR3 is CASSQPDSLSSYEQYF. The CDR3 DNA sequence: TGTGCCAGCAGCCAACCGGACAGTTTAAGCTCCTACGAGCAGTACTTC. This chain connects TRBV4-2 to TRBJ2-7; TRBD1 is a possible D gene (6 bases). The germline CDR1 and CDR2 sequences are LGHNA and YNFKEQ. Trimming removed 2 bases at V and 0 bases at J, with 14 bases between. The CDR3 sequence is 16 residues long.

CDR3 DNA sequence: TGTGCCAGCAGCTCGAGGACAGGGAGGTATGGCTACACCTTC. Amino acids: CASSSRTGRYGYTF. The chain is built from TRBV7-9 and TRBJ1-2, with TRBD1 matching 8 bases. V lost 4 bases, J lost 5 bases, and 6 bases stayed unmatched. Germline assignment: CDR1 SEHNR and CDR2 FQNEAQ (reference sequence). The CDR3 is 14 residues long.

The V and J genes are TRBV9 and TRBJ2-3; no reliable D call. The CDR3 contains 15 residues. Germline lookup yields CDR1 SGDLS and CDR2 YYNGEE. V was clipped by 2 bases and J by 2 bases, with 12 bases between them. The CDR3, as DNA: TGTGCCAGCAGCGTCGAAGGCGGATACACAGATACGCAGTATTTT. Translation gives CASSVEGGYTDTQYF.

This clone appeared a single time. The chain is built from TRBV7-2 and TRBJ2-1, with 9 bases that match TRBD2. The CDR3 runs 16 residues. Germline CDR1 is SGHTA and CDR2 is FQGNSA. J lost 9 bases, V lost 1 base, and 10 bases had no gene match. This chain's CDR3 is CASSLGNSGRLGEQFF. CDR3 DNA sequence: TGTGCCAGCAGCTTAGGTAATAGCGGGAGATTGGGTGAGCAGTTCTTC.

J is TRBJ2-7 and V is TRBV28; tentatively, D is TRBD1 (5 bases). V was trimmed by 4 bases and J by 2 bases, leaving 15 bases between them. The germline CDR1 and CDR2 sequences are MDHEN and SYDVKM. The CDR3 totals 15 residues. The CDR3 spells CASSSPQGLAYEQYF. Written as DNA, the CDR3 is TGTGCCAGCAGTTCCCCCCAGGGCCTAGCCTACGAGCAGTACTTC.

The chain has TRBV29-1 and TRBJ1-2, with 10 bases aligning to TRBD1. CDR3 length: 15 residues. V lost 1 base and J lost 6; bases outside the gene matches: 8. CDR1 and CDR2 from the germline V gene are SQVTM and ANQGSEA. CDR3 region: CSVEGAGTGVDGYTF. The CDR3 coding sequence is TGCAGCGTTGAAGGTGCCGGGACAGGGGTTGATGGCTACACCTTC.

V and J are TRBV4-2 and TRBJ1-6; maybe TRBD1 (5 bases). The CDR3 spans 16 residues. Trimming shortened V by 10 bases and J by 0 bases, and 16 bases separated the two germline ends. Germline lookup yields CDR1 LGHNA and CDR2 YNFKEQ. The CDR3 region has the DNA TGTGCCACCCAGGGCCCCCGCAGCTCCTATAATTCACCCCTCCACTTT. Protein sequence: CATQGPRSSYNSPLHF.

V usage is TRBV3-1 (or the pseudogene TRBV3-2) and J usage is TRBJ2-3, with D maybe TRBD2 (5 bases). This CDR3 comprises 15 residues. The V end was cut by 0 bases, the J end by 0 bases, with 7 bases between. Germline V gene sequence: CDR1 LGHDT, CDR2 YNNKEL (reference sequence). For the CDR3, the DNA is TGTGCCAGCAGCCAAGACGGGGTGAGCACAGATACGCAGTATTTT. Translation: CASSQDGVSTDTQYF.

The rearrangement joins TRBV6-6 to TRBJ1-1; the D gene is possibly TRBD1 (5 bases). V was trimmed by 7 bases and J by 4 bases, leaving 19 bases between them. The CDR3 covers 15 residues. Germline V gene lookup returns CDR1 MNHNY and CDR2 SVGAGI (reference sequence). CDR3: CASTQGVDGATEAFF. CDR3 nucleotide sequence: TGTGCCAGCACCCAAGGGGTTGATGGTGCCACTGAAGCTTTCTTT.

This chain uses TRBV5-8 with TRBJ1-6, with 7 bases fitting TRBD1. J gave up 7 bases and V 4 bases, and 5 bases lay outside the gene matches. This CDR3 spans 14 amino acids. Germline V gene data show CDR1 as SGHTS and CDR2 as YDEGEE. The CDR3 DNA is TGTGCCAGCAGCCGCAGGGGGACAAATTCACCCCTCCACTTT. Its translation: CASSRRGTNSPLHF.

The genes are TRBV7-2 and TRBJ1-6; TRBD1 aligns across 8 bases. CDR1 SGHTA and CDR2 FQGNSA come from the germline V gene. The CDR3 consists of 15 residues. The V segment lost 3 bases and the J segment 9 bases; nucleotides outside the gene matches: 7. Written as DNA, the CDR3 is TGTGCCAGCAGCTTCAAGACAGGGGCGACTTCACCCCTCCACTTT. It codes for CASSFKTGATSPLHF.

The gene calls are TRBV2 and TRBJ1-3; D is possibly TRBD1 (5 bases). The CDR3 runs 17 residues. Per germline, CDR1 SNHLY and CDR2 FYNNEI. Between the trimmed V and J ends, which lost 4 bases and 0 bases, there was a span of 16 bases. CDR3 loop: CASSAGYQGGSGNTIYF. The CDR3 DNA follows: TGTGCCAGCAGTGCGGGTTATCAGGGAGGCTCTGGAAACACCATATATTTT. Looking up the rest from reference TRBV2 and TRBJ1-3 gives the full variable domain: EPEVTQTPSHQVTQMGQEVILRCVPISNHLYFYWYRQILGQKVEFLVSFYNNEISEKSEIFDDQFSVERPDGSNFTLKIRSTKLEDSAMYFCASSAGYQGGSGNTIYFGEGSWLTVV.

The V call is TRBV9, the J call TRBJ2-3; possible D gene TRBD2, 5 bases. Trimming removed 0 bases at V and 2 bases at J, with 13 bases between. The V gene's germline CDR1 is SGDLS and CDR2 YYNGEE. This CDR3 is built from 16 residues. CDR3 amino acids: CASSVEGSGYTDTQYF. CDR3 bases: TGTGCCAGCAGCGTAGAGGGAAGCGGATACACAGATACGCAGTATTTT.

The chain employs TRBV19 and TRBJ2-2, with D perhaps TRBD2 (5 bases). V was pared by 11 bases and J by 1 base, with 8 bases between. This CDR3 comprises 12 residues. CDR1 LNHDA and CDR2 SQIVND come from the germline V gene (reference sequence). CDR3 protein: CAGRQNTGELFF. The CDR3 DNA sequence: TGTGCCGGGAGACAGAACACCGGGGAGCTGTTTTTT. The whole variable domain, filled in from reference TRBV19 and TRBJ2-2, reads DGGITQSPKYLFRKEGQNVTLSCEQNLNHDAMYWYRQDPGQGLRLIYYSQIVNDFQKGDIAEGYSVSREKKESFPLTVTSAQKNPTAFYLCAGRQNTGELFFGEGSRLTVL.

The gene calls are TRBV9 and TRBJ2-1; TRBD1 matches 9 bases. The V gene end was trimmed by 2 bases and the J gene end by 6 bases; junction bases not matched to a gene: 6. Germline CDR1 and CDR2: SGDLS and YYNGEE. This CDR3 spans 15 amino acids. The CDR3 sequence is CASSVHGQGTNEQFF. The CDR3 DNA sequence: TGTGCCAGCAGCGTCCATGGACAGGGGACCAATGAGCAGTTCTTC.

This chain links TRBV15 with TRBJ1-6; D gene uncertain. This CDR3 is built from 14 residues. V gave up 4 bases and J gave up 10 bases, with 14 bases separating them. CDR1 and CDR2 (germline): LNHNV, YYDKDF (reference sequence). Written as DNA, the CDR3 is TGTGCCACCAGCACTACTTTTACGGGATCACCCCTCCACTTT. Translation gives CATSTTFTGSPLHF.

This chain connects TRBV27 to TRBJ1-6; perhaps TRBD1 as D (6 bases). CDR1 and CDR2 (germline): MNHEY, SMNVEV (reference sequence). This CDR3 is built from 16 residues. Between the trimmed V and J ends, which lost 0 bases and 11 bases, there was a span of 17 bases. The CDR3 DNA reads TGTGCCAGCAGTTTATCTGGCGGGGGCATCGGTGCACCCCTCCACTTT. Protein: CASSLSGGGIGAPLHF.

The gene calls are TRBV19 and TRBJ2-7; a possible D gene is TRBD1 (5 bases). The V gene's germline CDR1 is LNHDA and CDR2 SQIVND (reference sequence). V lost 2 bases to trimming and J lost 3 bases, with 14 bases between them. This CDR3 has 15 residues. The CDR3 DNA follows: TGTGCCAGTAGTATATCTAGTACAGGTTTCTACGAGCAGTACTTC. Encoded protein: CASSISSTGFYEQYF.

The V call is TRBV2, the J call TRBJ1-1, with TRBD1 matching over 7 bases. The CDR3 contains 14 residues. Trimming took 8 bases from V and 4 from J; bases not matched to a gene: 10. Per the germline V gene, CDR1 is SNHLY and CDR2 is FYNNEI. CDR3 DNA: TGTGCCAGCCGTACAGGGGCGGTGGGCACTGAAGCTTTCTTT. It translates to CASRTGAVGTEAFF.

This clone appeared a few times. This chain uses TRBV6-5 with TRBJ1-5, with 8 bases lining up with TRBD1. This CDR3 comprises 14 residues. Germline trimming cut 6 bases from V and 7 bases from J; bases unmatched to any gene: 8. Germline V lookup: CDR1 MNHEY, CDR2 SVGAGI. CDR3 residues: CASRMTTGGQPQHF. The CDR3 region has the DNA TGTGCCAGCAGGATGACAACAGGGGGACAGCCCCAGCATTTT.

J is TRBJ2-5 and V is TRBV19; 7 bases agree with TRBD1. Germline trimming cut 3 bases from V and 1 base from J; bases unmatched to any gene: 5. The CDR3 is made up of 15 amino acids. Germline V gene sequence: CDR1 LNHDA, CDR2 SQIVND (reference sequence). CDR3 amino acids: CASSMGTGAQETQYF. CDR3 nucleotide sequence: TGTGCCAGTAGTATGGGCACAGGGGCCCAAGAGACCCAGTACTTC.

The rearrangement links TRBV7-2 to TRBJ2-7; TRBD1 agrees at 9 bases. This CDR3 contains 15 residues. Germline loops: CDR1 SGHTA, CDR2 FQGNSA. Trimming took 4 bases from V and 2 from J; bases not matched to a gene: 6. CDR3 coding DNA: TGTGCCAGCAGCTGGCTGGGACAGGGTACCTACGAGCAGTACTTC. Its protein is CASSWLGQGTYEQYF. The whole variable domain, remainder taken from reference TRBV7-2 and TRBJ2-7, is GAGVSQSPSNKVTEKGKDVELRCDPISGHTALYWYRQSLGQGLEFLIYFQGNSAPDKSGLPSDRFSAERTGGSVSTLTIQRTQQEDSAVYLCASSWLGQGTYEQYFGPGTRLTVT.